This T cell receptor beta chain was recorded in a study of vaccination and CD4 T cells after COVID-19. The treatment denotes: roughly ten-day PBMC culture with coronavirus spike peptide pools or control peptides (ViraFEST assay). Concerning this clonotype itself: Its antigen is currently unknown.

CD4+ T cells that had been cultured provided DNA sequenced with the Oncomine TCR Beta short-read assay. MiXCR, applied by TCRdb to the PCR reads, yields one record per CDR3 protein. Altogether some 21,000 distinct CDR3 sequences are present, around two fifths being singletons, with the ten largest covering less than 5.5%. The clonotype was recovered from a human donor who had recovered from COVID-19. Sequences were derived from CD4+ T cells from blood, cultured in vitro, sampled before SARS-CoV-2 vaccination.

This CDR3 reads CASSGSFEGTALGNTEAFF. In DNA, the CDR3 is TGTGCCAGCAGTGGCTCCTTCGAAGGGACAGCTTTGGGGAACACTGAAGCTTTCTTT. The genes are TRBV6-4 and TRBJ1-1; 7 positions agree with TRBD1. V dropped 4 bases and J dropped 1; count of bases not matched to a gene: 18. Per germline, CDR1 MRHNA and CDR2 SNTAGT. This CDR3 is 19 amino acids long.